The rows below give T cell receptor beta chains drawn from one sample of a study of healthy donors' naive CD4 and CD8 T cells. TCRdb ran MiXCR on the reads and lists one entry per CDR3 protein. The sample carries 180,000 or so distinct CDR3 sequences, about 74% recorded once. Input material: naive CD4+ and CD8+ T cells sorted from blood, pooled from several donors. The origin of the receptors is a pool of human donors in good health; the sample pools cells from several healthy donors. CDR3s include the opening cysteine and the closing phenylalanine or tryptophan. The order of the fields is D gene, V gene, clone size, J gene, CDR3 DNA, CDR3 protein. A D gene is named only where the DNA matches it firmly. Rows give clone size only sometimes, using once, few, many, or a class for an expanded clone.

-	TRBV5-5	-	TRBJ1-1	TGTGCCGCCTCGGACAGCTCGAACACTGAAGCTTTCTTT	CAASDSSNTEAFF
-	TRBV27	-	TRBJ2-1	TGTGCCAGCAGTTTTGAGGGAGTTATGATGGATGAGCAGTTCTTC	CASSFEGVMMDEQFF
-	TRBV29-1	-	TRBJ1-5	TGCAGCAAACTCCCAGTCCAGCCCCAGCATTTT	CSKLPVQPQHF
TRBD1	TRBV6-2/TRBV6-3	-	TRBJ1-5	TGTGCCAGCAGTCCCGGGACAGACAATCAGCCCCAGCATTTT	CASSPGTDNQPQHF
TRBD2	TRBV11-2	few	TRBJ2-1	TGTGCCAGCAGCTTAGTAACCGGGAGGGCCGCTGAGCAGTTCTTC	CASSLVTGRAAEQFF
-	TRBV27	-	TRBJ1-1	TGTGCCGGCAGTTTAATCGCAGGGAGCACTGAAGCTTTCTTT	CAGSLIAGSTEAFF
-	TRBV4-3	few	TRBJ1-2	TGCGCCTCCCGAGGGGGGCCTGGCTACACCTTC	CASRGGPGYTF
-	TRBV19	-	TRBJ1-1	TGTGCCAGTAGTATCAAGATGGGTAGGGACACTGAAGCTTTCTTT	CASSIKMGRDTEAFF
-	TRBV5-4	-	TRBJ1-5	TGTGCCAGCAGCTTTGACGGCCAAGGGAATCAGCCCCAGCATTTT	CASSFDGQGNQPQHF
TRBD2	TRBV6-5	-	TRBJ2-1	TGTGCCAGCAGTTACCACACCGCTAGCGGGCTTTACAATGAGCAGTTCTTC	CASSYHTASGLYNEQFF
TRBD1	TRBV7-8	once	TRBJ1-1	TGTGCCAGCAGCTTAGCTAGACAGGGGGCAGCTGAAGCTTTCTTT	CASSLARQGAAEAFF
TRBD1	TRBV29-1	few	TRBJ1-4	TGCAGCGTTGCTACAGGGGGTGAAAAACTGTTTTTT	CSVATGGEKLFF
TRBD1	TRBV29-1	-	TRBJ2-5	TGCAGCGTTTGCACTATGGACAGGGTACAAGAGACCCAGTACTTC	CSVCTMDRVQETQYF
-	TRBV7-8	-	TRBJ1-5	TGTGCCAGCAGCGAAACGGCGGGATTTAGCAATCAGCCCCAGCATTTT	CASSETAGFSNQPQHF
-	TRBV6-5	-	TRBJ2-5	TGTGCCAGCAGACCTTCCGGGACACCGCAAGAGACCCAGTACTTC	CASRPSGTPQETQYF
-	TRBV20-1	-	TRBJ1-1	TGCAGTGCTAGAGAGAGGGATCCCACTGAAGCTTTCTTT	CSARERDPTEAFF
TRBD1	TRBV10-3	-	TRBJ2-7	TGTGCCATCAGTGATGGGACAGGAGGAAACCACGAGCAGTACTTC	CAISDGTGGNHEQYF
-	TRBV19	-	TRBJ2-7	TGTGCCGGGATACAGGACGAAGGACCGGACGAGCAGTACTTC	CAGIQDEGPDEQYF
TRBD1	TRBV29-1	-	TRBJ2-1	TGCAGCGCCAAATCAGGGGGCAATGAGCAGTTCTTC	CSAKSGGNEQFF
TRBD2	TRBV6-5	-	TRBJ2-1	TGTGCCAGCAGCACCGGGACTAGCTCCCACAATGAGCAGTTCTTC	CASSTGTSSHNEQFF
TRBD1	TRBV15	few	TRBJ2-7	TGTGCCACCAGCAGACAATCGGGACAGGGGATCGAGCAGTACTTC	CATSRQSGQGIEQYF
-	TRBV11-2	-	TRBJ2-5	TGTGCCAGCCGTAGTCCCAGCGTCCAAGAGACCCAGTACTTC	CASRSPSVQETQYF
-	TRBV19	-	TRBJ1-1	TGTGCCAGTGGTATCACTGAAGCTTTCTTT	CASGITEAFF
TRBD2	TRBV6-6	-	TRBJ2-7	TGTGCCAGCAGTTACTCTAGGGGACTAGCGGGATCCTACGAGCAGTACTTC	CASSYSRGLAGSYEQYF
-	TRBV6-5	once	TRBJ2-5	TGTGCCATCAGTGACGGGTCTCAAGAGACCCAGTACTTC	CAISDGSQETQYF
TRBD2	TRBV6-2/TRBV6-3	-	TRBJ2-1	TGTGCCAGCACCCTGGCGGGAGGCTCCTACAATGAGCAGTTCTTC	CASTLAGGSYNEQFF
-	TRBV6-5	once	TRBJ2-5	TGTGCCAGCAGTCAATCACGGGCCCAAGAGACCCAGTACTTC	CASSQSRAQETQYF
TRBD2	TRBV27	-	TRBJ2-3	TGTGCCAGCAGTTTGGGGACTAGCGGGCCTGAGCGCACAGATACGCAGTATTTT	CASSLGTSGPERTDTQYF
TRBD1	TRBV29-1	-	TRBJ1-2	TGCAGCGTCAGACAGGGAAACTATGGCTACACCTTC	CSVRQGNYGYTF
-	TRBV19	-	TRBJ2-1	TGTGCCAGTAGTATAGGGGGGCAGCCGTTCTTC	CASSIGGQPFF
-	TRBV28	-	TRBJ1-6	TGTGCCAGCAGTTTACCGGTCGGGGAATATAATTCACCCCTCCACTTT	CASSLPVGEYNSPLHF
-	TRBV5-1	-	TRBJ2-5	TGCGCCAGCAGTAGGGGGGACCAAGAGACCCAGTACTTC	CASSRGDQETQYF
-	TRBV24-1	-	TRBJ2-7	TGTGCCACCAGTGATACCGGCTCCTACGAGCAGTACTTC	CATSDTGSYEQYF
TRBD2	TRBV10-3	-	TRBJ2-1	TGTGCCATCAGTTCCGGGACTAGCGGGAGAAACTCCTACAATGAGCAGTTCTTC	CAISSGTSGRNSYNEQFF
TRBD1	TRBV10-3	few	TRBJ1-3	TGTGCCATCAGTTCCGGGACAGGGATGAACACCATATATTTT	CAISSGTGMNTIYF
-	TRBV7-2	-	TRBJ1-6	TGTGCCAGCAGCTTCTCACAGGGTCGTAATTCACCCCTCCACTTT	CASSFSQGRNSPLHF
-	TRBV19	once	TRBJ1-1	TGTGCCAGTAGGGTTTCTGGTTCGGGAGCTACTGAAGCTTTCTTT	CASRVSGSGATEAFF
-	TRBV6-2/TRBV6-3	-	TRBJ1-2	TGTGCCAGCAGTTACCCCGACAGGATCTATGGCTACACCTTC	CASSYPDRIYGYTF
TRBD2	TRBV5-1	-	TRBJ2-5	TGCGCCAGCAGCGGGGCCGGGACTAGCGGGCTCCAAGAGACCCAGTACTTC	CASSGAGTSGLQETQYF
TRBD1	TRBV6-2/TRBV6-3	-	TRBJ2-7	TGTGCCAGCAGTGAGAGAGAAGGGGGCAGGGACTTC	CASSEREGGRDF
TRBD2	TRBV12-3/TRBV12-4	-	TRBJ2-5	TGTGCCAGCAGTTTTGTTCTCCGGAGCGGGAGGGCCCGGGAGACCCAGTACTTC	CASSFVLRSGRARETQYF
-	TRBV29-1	-	TRBJ2-3	TGCAGCGTTGGTAAGGGGCAGGAAGATACGCAGTATTTT	CSVGKGQEDTQYF
-	TRBV29-1	-	TRBJ2-2	TGCAGCGTCGGTCGTGGGGGCACCGGGGAGCTGTTTTTT	CSVGRGGTGELFF
-	TRBV6-5	once	TRBJ2-7	TGTGCCAGCAGTTACCGGACACTGGGGACAATCTACAATGAGCAGTACTTC	CASSYRTLGTIYNEQYF
-	TRBV5-1	-	TRBJ2-1	TGCGCCAGCAGCTCCGGACTAAGCGGGTACCCCCTAGGTCATGAGCAGTTCTTC	CASSSGLSGYPLGHEQFF
-	TRBV6-5	-	TRBJ1-4	TGTGCCAGCAGCTCGGGTGGCGAAAAACTGTTTTTT	CASSSGGEKLFF
-	TRBV29-1	-	TRBJ2-1	TGCAGCGTTGAGTTGGCAGGGCACAATGAGCAGTTCTTC	CSVELAGHNEQFF
-	TRBV10-3	-	TRBJ2-2	TGTGCCATCAGTCCGACAGCGAACACCGGGGAGCTGTTTTTT	CAISPTANTGELFF
TRBD1	TRBV11-3	-	TRBJ2-7	TGTGCCAGCAGCATGGGACAGTCATCCTACGAGCAGTACTTC	CASSMGQSSYEQYF
-	TRBV19	-	TRBJ2-1	TGTGCCAGTAGTATCCCCACCTTCGGAATGAATGAGCAGTTCTTC	CASSIPTFGMNEQFF
-	TRBV6-5	-	TRBJ1-1	TGTGCCAGCATCAAGAGGGGCTCCCAGGGCGGAGCTTTCTTT	CASIKRGSQGGAFF
-	TRBV18	-	TRBJ1-1	TGTGCCAGCTCACCGACAGTCGACACTGAAGCTTTCTTT	CASSPTVDTEAFF
TRBD2	TRBV27	-	TRBJ2-5	TGTGCCAGCAGTTTGTCTCCCAGGACTAGCGGGGGTGTGTACCAAGAGACCCAGTACTTC	CASSLSPRTSGGVYQETQYF
-	TRBV6-6	-	TRBJ1-3	TGTGCCAGCAGATTGGACAGCTCTGGAAACACCATATATTTT	CASRLDSSGNTIYF